Listed here are 4 T cell receptor beta chains from one sample, sequenced in a study of post-analysis software for immune sequencing data. General observations from the study: Compared with controls, patients had more of about 5 TRBV segments, including TRBV5-6, TRBV5-1 and TRBV20-1.

TCR beta libraries were prepared from cDNA with unique molecular identifiers. In TCRdb, the PCR reads were re-called with MiXCR into one record per CDR3 protein. The table lists some 690,000 distinct CDR3 sequences, just under 30% of them singletons. For these TCRs, the target antigens are not known. Material: blood. The receptors originated from a girl under 18 with multiple sclerosis.

In this sample, this clonotype turned up a few times. The chain employs TRBV7-2 and TRBJ2-1, with 14 nucleotides matching TRBD2. The CDR3 loop spans 18 amino acids. V shed 0 bases, J shed 7 bases, and the junction held 8 bases outside the gene matches. Germline V CDR1 and CDR2: SGHTA, FQGNSA. The CDR3 region is CASSLATTSGRAGNEQFF. CDR3 coding DNA: TGTGCCAGCAGCTTAGCGACGACTAGCGGGAGGGCCGGTAATGAGCAGTTCTTC.

The J gene is TRBJ2-7, the V gene TRBV7-2, with 15 positions matching TRBD2. J gave up 4 bases and V 1 base, and 5 bases lay outside the gene matches. Per the germline V gene, CDR1 is SGHTA and CDR2 is FQGNSA. The CDR3 has 17 amino acids. The CDR3 DNA is TGTGCCAGCAGCTTAGGGGGGACTAGCGGGAGGTCTTACGAGCAGTACTTC. Encoded protein: CASSLGGTSGRSYEQYF.

Comments on this clonotype: The germline gene is not matched at one end of the junction; a read error may be the cause. The V gene is TRBV6-6, the J gene TRBJ2-1; 13 bases agree with TRBD2. The J call is uncertain, as TRBJ2-7 better fits the DNA end. The CDR3 has 17 residues. The V gene's germline CDR1 is MNHNY and CDR2 SVGAGI (reference sequence). The CDR3, as DNA: TGTGCCAGCAGCTACTCCGGACTAGCGGGAGTTTACAATGAGCAGTACTTC. It yields the protein CASSYSGLAGVYNEQYF.

This clonotype was seen repeatedly, ten times or more. The chain employs TRBV10-3 and TRBJ2-5; 7 nucleotides match TRBD2. V lost 10 bases, J lost 2 bases, and 22 bases stayed unmatched. The germline CDR1 and CDR2 sequences are ENHRY and SYGVKD. This CDR3 contains 18 residues. The CDR3 coding sequence is TGTGCCACCCCACCTGAGATCGGCACTAGCGAGAGGCAAGAGACCCAGTACTTC. Protein: CATPPEIGTSERQETQYF.